This T cell receptor beta chain was observed in a study of graft-versus-host responses after intestinal transplantation. CDR3 length equals 13 residues. V lost 5 bases, J lost 4 bases, and 9 bases lay in between. Germline lookup yields CDR1 SEHNR and CDR2 FQNEAQ (reference sequence). TCRdb's copy holds only in-frame clones and misses some; the assay was immunoSEQ multiplex PCR. The sample records fewer than 120,000 clones, around 93% being singletons. On this clone itself: The antigen is not known.

The receptor comes from a human donor who received an intestinal transplant. The rearrangement joins TRBV7-9 to TRBJ1-3; D remains ambiguous. The input for sequencing was unstimulated CD8+ T cells sorted from spleen or lymph node cells, taken before intestinal transplant. The DNA for the CDR3 is TGTGCCAGCAGCACAAGCCTCGGAAACACCATATATTTT. Translation gives CASSTSLGNTIYF.